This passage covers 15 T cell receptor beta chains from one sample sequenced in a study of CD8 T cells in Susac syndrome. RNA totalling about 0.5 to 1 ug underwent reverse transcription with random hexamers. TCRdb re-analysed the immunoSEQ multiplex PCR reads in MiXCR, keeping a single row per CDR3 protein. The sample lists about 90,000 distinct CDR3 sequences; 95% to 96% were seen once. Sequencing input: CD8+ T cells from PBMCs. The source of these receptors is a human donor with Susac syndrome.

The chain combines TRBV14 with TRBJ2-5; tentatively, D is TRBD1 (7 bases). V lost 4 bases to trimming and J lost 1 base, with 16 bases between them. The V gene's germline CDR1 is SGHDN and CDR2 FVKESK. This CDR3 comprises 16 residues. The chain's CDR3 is CASSPLGGTAQETQYF. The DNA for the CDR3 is TGTGCCAGCAGCCCCCTAGGGGGGACAGCCCAAGAGACCCAGTACTTC.

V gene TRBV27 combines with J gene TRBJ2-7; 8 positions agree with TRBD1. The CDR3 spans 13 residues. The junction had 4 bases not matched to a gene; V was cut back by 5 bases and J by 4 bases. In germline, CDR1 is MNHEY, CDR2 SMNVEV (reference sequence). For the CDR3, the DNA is TGTGCCAGCAGTGCATACAGGGGGTACGAGCAGTACTTC. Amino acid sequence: CASSAYRGYEQYF.

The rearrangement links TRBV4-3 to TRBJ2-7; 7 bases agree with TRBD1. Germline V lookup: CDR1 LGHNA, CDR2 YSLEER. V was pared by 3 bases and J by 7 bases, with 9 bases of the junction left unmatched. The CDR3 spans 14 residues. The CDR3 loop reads CASSQETGDREQYF. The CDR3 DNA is TGCGCCAGCAGCCAGGAAACAGGGGACCGGGAGCAGTACTTC.

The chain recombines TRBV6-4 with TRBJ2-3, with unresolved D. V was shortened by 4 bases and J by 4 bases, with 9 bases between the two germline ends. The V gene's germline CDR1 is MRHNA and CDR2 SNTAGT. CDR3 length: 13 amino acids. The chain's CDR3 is CASSVDVPDTQYF. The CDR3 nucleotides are TGTGCCAGCAGTGTGGACGTACCAGATACGCAGTATTTT.

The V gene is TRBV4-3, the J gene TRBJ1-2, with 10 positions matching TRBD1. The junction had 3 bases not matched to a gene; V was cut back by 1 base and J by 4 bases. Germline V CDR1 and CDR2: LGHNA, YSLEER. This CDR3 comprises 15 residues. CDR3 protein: CASSQGRTGGYGYTF. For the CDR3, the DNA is TGCGCCAGCAGCCAAGGACGGACAGGGGGCTATGGCTACACCTTC.

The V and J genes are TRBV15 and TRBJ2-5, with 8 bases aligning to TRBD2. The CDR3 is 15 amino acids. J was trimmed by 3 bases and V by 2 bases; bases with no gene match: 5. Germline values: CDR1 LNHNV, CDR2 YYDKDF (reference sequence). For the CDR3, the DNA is TGTGCCACCAGCAGACGCGGTAGCGGGGAAGAGACCCAGTACTTC. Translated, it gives CATSRRGSGEETQYF.

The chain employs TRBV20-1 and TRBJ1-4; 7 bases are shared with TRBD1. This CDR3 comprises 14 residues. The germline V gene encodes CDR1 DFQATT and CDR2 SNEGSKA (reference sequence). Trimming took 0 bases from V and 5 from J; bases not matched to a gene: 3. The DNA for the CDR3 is TGCAGTGCTAGAGATCCACAGGGGAATGAAAAACTGTTTTTT. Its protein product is CSARDPQGNEKLFF.

The CDR3 sequence: CATRQVNQPQHF. DNA of the CDR3: TGTGCCACTCGACAGGTCAATCAGCCCCAGCATTTT. The rearrangement links TRBV19 to TRBJ1-5; perhaps TRBD1 as D (6 bases). From germline, CDR1 is LNHDA and CDR2 SQIVND (reference sequence). The V end was cut by 10 bases, the J end by 3 bases, with 10 bases between. The CDR3 runs to 12 residues.

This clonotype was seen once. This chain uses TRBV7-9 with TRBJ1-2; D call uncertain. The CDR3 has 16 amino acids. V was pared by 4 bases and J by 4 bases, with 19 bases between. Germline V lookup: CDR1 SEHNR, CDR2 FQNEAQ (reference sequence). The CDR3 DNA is TGTGCCAGCAGCTCTAACGAGGGAATAAGCGGCTATGGCTACACCTTC. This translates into CASSSNEGISGYGYTF.

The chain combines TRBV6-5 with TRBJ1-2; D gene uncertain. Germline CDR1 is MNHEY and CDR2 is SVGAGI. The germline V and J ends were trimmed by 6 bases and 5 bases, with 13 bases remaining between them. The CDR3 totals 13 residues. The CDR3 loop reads CASSKRPGYGYTF. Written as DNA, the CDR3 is TGTGCCAGCAGCAAACGACCCGGTTATGGCTACACCTTC.

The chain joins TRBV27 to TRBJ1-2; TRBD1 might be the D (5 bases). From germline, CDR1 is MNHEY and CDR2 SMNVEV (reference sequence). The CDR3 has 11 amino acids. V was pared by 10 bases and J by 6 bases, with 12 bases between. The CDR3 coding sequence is TGTGCCACGAGGGGTATGCATGGCTACACCTTC. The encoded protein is CATRGMHGYTF.

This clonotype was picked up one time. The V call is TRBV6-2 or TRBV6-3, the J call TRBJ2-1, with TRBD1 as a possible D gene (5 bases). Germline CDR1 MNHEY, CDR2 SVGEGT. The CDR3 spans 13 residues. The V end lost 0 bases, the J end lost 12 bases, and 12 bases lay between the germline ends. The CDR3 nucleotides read TGTGCCAGCAGTTACTCACCGCAGGGATGGCAGTTCTTC. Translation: CASSYSPQGWQFF.

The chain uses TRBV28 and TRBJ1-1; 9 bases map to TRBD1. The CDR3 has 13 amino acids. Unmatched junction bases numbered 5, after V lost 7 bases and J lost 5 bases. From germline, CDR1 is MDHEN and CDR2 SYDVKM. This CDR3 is CASTWDRVTEAFF. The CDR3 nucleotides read TGTGCCAGCACCTGGGACAGGGTTACTGAAGCTTTCTTT.

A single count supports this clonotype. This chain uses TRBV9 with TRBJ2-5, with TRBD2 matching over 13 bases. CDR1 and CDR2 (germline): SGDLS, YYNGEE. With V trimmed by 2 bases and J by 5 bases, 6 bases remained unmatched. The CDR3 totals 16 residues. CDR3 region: CASSVGTSGAYETQYF. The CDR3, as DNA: TGTGCCAGCAGCGTCGGGACTAGCGGGGCGTACGAGACCCAGTACTTC.

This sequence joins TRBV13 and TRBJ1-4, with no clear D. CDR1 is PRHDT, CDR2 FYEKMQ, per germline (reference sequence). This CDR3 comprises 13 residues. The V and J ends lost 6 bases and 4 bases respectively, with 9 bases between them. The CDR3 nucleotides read TGTGCCAGCAGATCACGGGGTAATGAAAAACTGTTTTTT. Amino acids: CASRSRGNEKLFF.